This is a list of T cell receptor beta chains from one sample in a study of T cells in Graves' hyperthyroidism and ophthalmopathy. TCRdb used MiXCR to reprocess the multiplex PCR reads, holding one entry per CDR3 protein. The sample yields about 600,000 distinct CDR3 sequences, roughly 16% seen once. The sample taken for sequencing was blood. These receptor sequences come from a woman in her thirties or forties with Graves' ophthalmopathy. The CDR3 runs from the conserved cysteine through the conserved F or W. A D gene is named only where the DNA matches it firmly. Where a row states a size, it is once, few, many or the class of an expanded clone; other rows omit it.

15	TRBV9	.	many	TRBJ1-2	TGTGCCAGCAGCGTAGGGCAGGCGGCGGGCTATGGCTACACCTTC	CASSVGQAAGYGYTF
15	TRBV6-1	.	.	TRBJ2-2	TGTGCCAGCAGCCGACAGGCCGAGAACACCGGGGAGCTGTTTTTT	CASSRQAENTGELFF
16	TRBV20-1	TRBD2	many	TRBJ2-7	TGCAGTGCTAGAGATTGGCCGACTAGCGGCTCCTACGAGCAGTACTTC	CSARDWPTSGSYEQYF
17	TRBV28	TRBD2	many	TRBJ2-4	TGTGCCAGCAGTTTAGGGGGGGGTCTCGTAGCCAAAAACATTCAGTACTTC	CASSLGGGLVAKNIQYF
10	TRBV6-2/TRBV6-3	.	few	TRBJ2-7	TGTGCCAGCGGTATCTACGAGCAGTACTTC	CASGIYEQYF
14	TRBV6-1	.	.	TRBJ2-3	TGTGCCAGCAGGGATGGGGACTTCACAGATACGCAGTATTTT	CASRDGDFTDTQYF
11	TRBV6-1	.	few	TRBJ1-2	TGTGCCAGCAAGGGAGACTATGGCTACACCTTC	CASKGDYGYTF
13	TRBV2	.	many	TRBJ2-1	TGTGCCAGCAGAGCGACTAGTAACAATGAGCAGTTCTTC	CASRATSNNEQFF
15	TRBV28	.	.	TRBJ2-3	TGTGCCAGCAGTTTAGACGGGAGTGGTGCAGATACGCAGTATTTT	CASSLDGSGADTQYF
16	TRBV11-2	TRBD2	many	TRBJ2-1	TGTGCCAGCAGCCTAGGGCATGTCGGGGGGAACAATGAGCAGTTCTTC	CASSLGHVGGNNEQFF
13	TRBV5-1	TRBD1	few	TRBJ2-5	TGCGCCAGCAATGAGGGGGACAGAGAGACCCAGTACTTC	CASNEGDRETQYF
15	TRBV18	TRBD1	many	TRBJ2-3	TGTGCCAGCTCACCCGCGGACAGGTATACAGATACGCAGTATTTT	CASSPADRYTDTQYF
17	TRBV20-1	TRBD1	.	TRBJ1-5	TGCAGTGCTAGGCCCGGACAGGGCCAATATAGCAATCAGCCCCAGCATTTT	CSARPGQGQYSNQPQHF
14	TRBV12-3/TRBV12-4	.	many	TRBJ2-7	TGTGCCAGCAGTTTCGGGGATGGGTCCTACGAGCAGTACTTC	CASSFGDGSYEQYF
14	TRBV3-1	TRBD2	many	TRBJ2-7	TGTGCCAGCAGCCAAGTACGGGAGGGCTACGAGCAGTACTTC	CASSQVREGYEQYF
19	TRBV7-9	TRBD1	.	TRBJ1-1	TGTGCCAGCAGCTCCCTACCAGAATACGGACAGGCGCTGAACACTGAAGCTTTCTTT	CASSSLPEYGQALNTEAFF
17	TRBV27	.	many	TRBJ1-2	TGTGCCAGCAGTTTAGTGGCAGGAAGGCTTGGGGGCTATGGCTACACCTTC	CASSLVAGRLGGYGYTF
15	TRBV5-1	.	.	TRBJ2-7	TGCGCCAGCAGTTCCAAACCGGGTGTCCCCAACGAGCAGTACTTC	CASSSKPGVPNEQYF
14	TRBV6-1	TRBD2	many	TRBJ2-3	TGTGCCAGCAGTGATGCGGGGGGCGCAGATACGCAGTATTTT	CASSDAGGADTQYF
14	TRBV5-1	.	many	TRBJ2-7	TGCGCCAGCAGCTTGGTTCAGGGTCTCGGCGAGCAGTACTTC	CASSLVQGLGEQYF
13	TRBV2	TRBD2	many	TRBJ2-1	TGTGCCAGCAAGGTTGTGCTAGCGGGGGAGCAGTTCTTC	CASKVVLAGEQFF
16	TRBV15	TRBD2	few	TRBJ2-1	TGTGCCACCAGCAGTCTCACCGTTTCGGGAGGGAGGGAGCAGTTCTTC	CATSSLTVSGGREQFF
14	TRBV10-3	TRBD2	.	TRBJ2-7	TGTGCCATCAGCCCGGGACTAGCGGGTCTCGAGCAGTACTTC	CAISPGLAGLEQYF
15	TRBV18	TRBD2	many	TRBJ2-5	TGTGCCAGCTCACCCCCTGGGACTACCAAAGAGACCCAGTACTTC	CASSPPGTTKETQYF
15	TRBV5-6	.	.	TRBJ1-6	TGTGCCAGCAGCTTTCGCCAGCGATATAATTCACCCCTCCACTTT	CASSFRQRYNSPLHF
14	TRBV20-1	.	many	TRBJ1-6	TGCAGTGCCCCACAGGGAGACTATAATTCACCCCTCCACTTT	CSAPQGDYNSPLHF
14	TRBV2	.	many	TRBJ2-7	TGTGCCAGCAGTGAGGGAAGATTCCCCTACGAGCAGTACTTC	CASSEGRFPYEQYF
14	TRBV4-1	.	.	TRBJ1-2	TGCGCCAGCAGCCAAGACCAGGGGAACTATGGCTACACCTTC	CASSQDQGNYGYTF
14	TRBV15	.	few	TRBJ2-5	TGTGCCACCAGCCGCCGGGGGTCTCCAGAGACCCAGTACTTC	CATSRRGSPETQYF
14	TRBV6-1	.	.	TRBJ1-4	TGTGCCAGCAGTGACGGGGGGACTAATGAAAAACTGTTTTTT	CASSDGGTNEKLFF
15	TRBV6-2/TRBV6-3	.	many	TRBJ1-1	TGTGCCAGCAGTTATCGGGGGCTTACCCTCACTGAAGCTTTCTTT	CASSYRGLTLTEAFF
18	TRBV7-9	.	few	TRBJ2-5	TGTGCCACCAGCCGACAAGTGACGAGGTTCCTGATCGGAGAGACCCAGTACTTC	CATSRQVTRFLIGETQYF
15	TRBV3-1	.	many	TRBJ1-1	TGTGCCAGCAGCCAAAAATGGGCAGGGAGTACTGAAGCTTTCTTT	CASSQKWAGSTEAFF
17	TRBV5-1	TRBD2	many	TRBJ2-1	TGCGCCAGCAGCTACCCCTCTAGCGGGGGCTCCTACAATGAGCAGTTCTTC	CASSYPSSGGSYNEQFF
15	TRBV11-2	TRBD2	many	TRBJ2-2	TGTGCCAGCAGCTCAATAGCGGGGGGAAAGGGGGAGCTGTTTTTT	CASSSIAGGKGELFF
13	TRBV2	.	many	TRBJ1-5	TGTGCCAGCAGTGTGGAGGGGAATCAGCCCCAGCATTTT	CASSVEGNQPQHF
16	TRBV19	.	.	TRBJ2-1	TGTGCCAGTAGTATAACTGGGGCCGGTGGCAACAATGAGCAGTTCTTC	CASSITGAGGNNEQFF
15	TRBV27	TRBD1	many	TRBJ1-5	TGTGCCAGCAGTCTCACAGGGGGTATGGATCAGCCCCAGCATTTT	CASSLTGGMDQPQHF
16	TRBV12-3/TRBV12-4	.	.	TRBJ2-3	TGTGCCAGCAGTTATGACGGAGCTCGGGGCACAGATACGCAGTATTTT	CASSYDGARGTDTQYF
12	TRBV6-1	.	.	TRBJ1-1	TGTGCCAGCAACGGCCGGTACTCTGAAGCTTTCTTT	CASNGRYSEAFF
16	TRBV7-9	.	many	TRBJ2-3	TGTGCCAGCAGGCCGGGCTCAGGGCTGAGCACAGATACGCAGTATTTT	CASRPGSGLSTDTQYF